The clone carrying this T cell receptor (beta chain) was picked up many times. Its antigen is currently unknown. At 550 to 600 ng per sample, bulk tumor genomic DNA provided the template. Multiple biopsies spaced far apart were taken from each primary tumor during surgery. It was patients with untreated, newly diagnosed non-small cell lung cancer who underwent curative surgery. Samples were obtained from newly diagnosed non-small cell lung cancer patients who were having surgery with curative intent. The data derive from a study of immune heterogeneity within non-small cell lung tumors. CDR3 of TCR beta was amplified by multiplex PCR that used 32 V and 13 J primers. TCRdb ran MiXCR on the multiplex PCR reads and lists one entry per CDR3 protein. The sample holds around 9,200 distinct CDR3 sequences; roughly a third are singletons and the top ten take about 11%. The junction had 7 bases not matched to a gene; V was cut back by 8 bases and J by 3 bases. Germline V gene data show CDR1 as WNHNN and CDR2 as SYGVQD (reference sequence). The CDR3 sequence is 14 residues long.

Points from the study as a whole: Identical dominant CDR3 beta clonotypes recurred among a patient's tumor sites, alongside site-unique high-frequency clones.

This TCR derives from a man aged 55 to 70 with non-small cell lung cancer. Sequencing was done on a sample of lung tumor tissue. The chain uses TRBV10-1 and TRBJ2-7; 10 bases are a match to TRBD2. CDR3 sequence: CASWGSGRDYEQYF. CDR3 sequence (DNA): TGCGCCAGCTGGGGGAGCGGGAGGGACTACGAGCAGTACTTC.